These T cell receptor beta chains were read from a single sample in a study of shared clonotypes between healthy human individuals. TCRdb's copy holds only in-frame clones and misses some; the assay was immunoSEQ multiplex PCR. The repertoire holds some 1 million clones, 60% to 80% seen once, with approximately 1.5% in the top ten. The sample comprised memory CD4+ T cells sorted from blood. These receptor sequences come from a man between 18 and 35 years old in good health. The CDR3 runs from the conserved cysteine through the conserved F or W. The D gene is left open where the match is weak.

v_gene | d_gene | CDR3aa
TRBV5-6 | - | CASSFSGERAGELFF
TRBV7-2 | - | CASSLGPDRGLGNTIYF
TRBV7-3 | - | CASSVQPGNEQFF
TRBV11-2 | - | CASRTRHGSGELFF
TRBV28 | TRBD1 | CASSGQGARYEQYF
TRBV19 | - | CASSPRGGSYEQYF
TRBV5-4 | - | CASHTDGAAYNSPLHF
TRBV5-1 | - | CASSLTDYQETQYF
TRBV30 | TRBD1 | CAFQGQYHQGYTF
TRBV10-3 | - | CAIRGASTDTQYF
TRBV4-1 | TRBD1 | CASSHRTGGISYNEQFF
TRBV5-1 | - | CASSHNRDGTSYHQPQHF
TRBV10-2 | - | CASSESTRGKANYGYTF
TRBV19 | - | CASSTPRTETGELFF
TRBV6-6 | - | CASSYPETLGVAFF
TRBV30 | TRBD2 | CAWSVRAGGYNEQFF
TRBV5-1 | TRBD2 | CASSASGRSASVETQYF
TRBV29-1 | - | CSVEEGAGTEAFF
TRBV5-4 | - | CASSRGRVGQPQHF
TRBV5-6 | TRBD1 | CASNGQGVEQYF
TRBV18 | TRBD1 | CASSPRSSSGTGSTGANVLTF
TRBV7-2 | - | CASSLEVAGNTIYF